This TCR beta chain was found in a study of T cells in Graves' hyperthyroidism and ophthalmopathy. This CDR3 has 16 amino acids. V was cut by 4 bases and J by 8 bases, with 23 bases left in between. Germline V gene data show CDR1 as SEHNR and CDR2 as FQNEAQ (reference sequence). Template material for amplifying TCR beta CDR3 regions consisted of RNA transcripts. With the HTBI primer set, the TCR CDR3 went through a first round of RT-PCR. TCRdb reprocessed the multiplex PCR reads via MiXCR and lists one record per CDR3 protein. The sample has roughly 570,000 distinct CDR3 sequences, about 43% seen once.

Sequenced: peripheral blood or thyroid tissue (not recorded which). The genes are TRBV7-9 and TRBJ1-2; D is ambiguous. The TCR originated in an adult woman with Graves' disease, either hyperthyroidism or ophthalmopathy (not recorded which). The CDR3, as DNA: TGTGCCAGCAGCTCCCAAGGCTACGGACTAGCGGGAGGCTACACCTTC. Translating it yields CASSSQGYGLAGGYTF. The complete variable domain, with remaining parts taken from reference TRBV7-9 and TRBJ1-2, reads DTGVSQNPRHKITKRGQNVTFRCDPISEHNRLYWYRQTLGQGPEFLTYFQNEAQLEKSRLLSDRFSAERPKGSFSTLEIQRTEQGDSAMYLCASSSQGYGLAGGYTFGSGTRLTVV.